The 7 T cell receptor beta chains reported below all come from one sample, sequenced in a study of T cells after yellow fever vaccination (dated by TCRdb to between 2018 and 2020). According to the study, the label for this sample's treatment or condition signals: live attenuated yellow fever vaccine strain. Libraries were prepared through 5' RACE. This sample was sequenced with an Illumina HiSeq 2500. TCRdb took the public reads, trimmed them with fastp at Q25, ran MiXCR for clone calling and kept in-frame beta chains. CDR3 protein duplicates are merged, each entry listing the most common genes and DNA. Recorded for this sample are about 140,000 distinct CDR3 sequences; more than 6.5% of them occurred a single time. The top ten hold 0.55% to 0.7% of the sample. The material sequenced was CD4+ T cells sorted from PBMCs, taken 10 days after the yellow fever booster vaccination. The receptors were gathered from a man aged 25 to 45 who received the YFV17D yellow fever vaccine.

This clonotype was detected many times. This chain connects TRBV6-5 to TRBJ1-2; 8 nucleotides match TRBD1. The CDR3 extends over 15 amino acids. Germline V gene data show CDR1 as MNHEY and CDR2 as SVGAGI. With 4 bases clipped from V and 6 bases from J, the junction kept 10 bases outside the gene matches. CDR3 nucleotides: TGTGCCAGCAGTTCACCGCGGACAGGGTTTGATGGCTACACCTTC. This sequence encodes CASSSPRTGFDGYTF.

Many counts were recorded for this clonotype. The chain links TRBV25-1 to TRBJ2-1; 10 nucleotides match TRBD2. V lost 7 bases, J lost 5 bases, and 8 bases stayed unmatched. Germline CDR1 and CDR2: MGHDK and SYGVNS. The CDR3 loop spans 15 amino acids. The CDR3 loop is CASTPSTSGNNEQFF. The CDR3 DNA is TGTGCCAGCACACCCTCCACTAGCGGGAACAATGAGCAGTTCTTC. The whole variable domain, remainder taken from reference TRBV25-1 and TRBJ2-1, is EADIYQTPRYLVIGTGKKITLECSQTMGHDKMYWYQQDPGMELHLIHYSYGVNSTEKGDLSSESTVSRIRTEHFPLTLESARPSHTSQYLCASTPSTSGNNEQFFGPGTRLTVL.

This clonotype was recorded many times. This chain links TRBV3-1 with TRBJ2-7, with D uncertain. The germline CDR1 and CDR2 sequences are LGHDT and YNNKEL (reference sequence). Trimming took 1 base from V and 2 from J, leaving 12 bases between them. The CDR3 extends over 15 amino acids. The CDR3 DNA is TGTGCCAGCAGCCAAGGGGTATCGGAGACCTACGAGCAGTACTTC. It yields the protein CASSQGVSETYEQYF.

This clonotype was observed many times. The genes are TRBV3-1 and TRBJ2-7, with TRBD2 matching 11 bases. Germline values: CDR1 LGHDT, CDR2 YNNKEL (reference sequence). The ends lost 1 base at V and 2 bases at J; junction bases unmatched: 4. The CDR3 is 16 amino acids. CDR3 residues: CASSQGNSGRAYEQYF. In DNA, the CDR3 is TGTGCCAGCAGCCAAGGTAATAGCGGGAGGGCCTACGAGCAGTACTTC.

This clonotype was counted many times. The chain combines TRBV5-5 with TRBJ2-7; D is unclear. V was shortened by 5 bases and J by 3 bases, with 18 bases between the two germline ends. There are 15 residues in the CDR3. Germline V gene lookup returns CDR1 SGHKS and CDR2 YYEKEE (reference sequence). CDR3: CASRAGSSERYEQYF. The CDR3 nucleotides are TGTGCCAGCAGGGCCGGGTCCAGCGAACGCTACGAGCAGTACTTC.

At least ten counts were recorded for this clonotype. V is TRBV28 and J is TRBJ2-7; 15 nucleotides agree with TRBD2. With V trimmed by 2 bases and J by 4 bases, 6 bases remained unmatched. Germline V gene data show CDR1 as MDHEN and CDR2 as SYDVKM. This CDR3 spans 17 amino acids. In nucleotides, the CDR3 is TGTGCCAGCAGTTTACGGACTAGCGGGAGGGCCCGGTACGAGCAGTACTTC. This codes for CASSLRTSGRARYEQYF. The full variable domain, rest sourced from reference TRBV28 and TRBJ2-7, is DVKVTQSSRYLVKRTGEKVFLECVQDMDHENMFWYRQDPGLGLRLIYFSYDVKMKEKGDIPEGYSVSREKKERFSLILESASTNQTSMYLCASSLRTSGRARYEQYFGPGTRLTVT.

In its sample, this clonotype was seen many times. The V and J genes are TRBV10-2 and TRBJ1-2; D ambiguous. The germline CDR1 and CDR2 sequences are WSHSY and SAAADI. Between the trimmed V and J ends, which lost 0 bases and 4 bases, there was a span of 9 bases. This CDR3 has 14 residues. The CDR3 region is CASSESASTYGYTF. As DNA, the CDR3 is TGCGCCAGCAGTGAGTCGGCCAGCACCTATGGCTACACCTTC.